This T cell receptor beta chain emerged from a study of T cells in Graves' hyperthyroidism and ophthalmopathy. RNA transcripts provided the source from which TCR beta CDR3 regions were amplified. A set of HTBI primers served as the primers for a first-round RT-PCR of the TCR CDR3. From the multiplex PCR reads, TCRdb called clonotypes with MiXCR, one entry per CDR3 protein. Of hundreds of thousands of distinct CDR3 sequences listed, about 25% are singletons. The germline V and J ends were trimmed by 0 bases and 4 bases, with 13 bases remaining between them. The germline V gene encodes CDR1 SGDLS and CDR2 YYNGEE. The CDR3 has 15 residues. The sample holds many counts of this clonotype.

The chain uses TRBV9 and TRBJ1-2, with D perhaps TRBD1 (5 bases). The sample taken for sequencing was blood. The sequence came from a man in his forties or fifties with Graves' hyperthyroidism that later progressed to Graves' ophthalmopathy. CDR3 sequence (DNA): TGTGCCAGCAGCGTAGAAGGAGGGGATGGCTATGGCTACACCTTC. It yields the protein CASSVEGGDGYGYTF.